This is a list of T cell receptor beta chains from one sample in a study of blood T cell repertoires in COVID-19. Libraries were prepared by immunoSEQ multiplex PCR; TCRdb keeps only in-frame clonotypes and omits some of them. This sample yields 230,000 or so clones, of which about 80% are seen a single time; roughly 3.2% belongs to the top ten. The sequencing sample was made of PBMCs or T cells enriched from blood (not recorded which). The source of these receptors is a man in his forties or fifties who had recovered from COVID-19. Each CDR3 is given with its conserved first and last residue. The D gene is left open where the match is weak.

>TRBV2|TRBJ2-5|TRBD2
CASMRGGNQETQYF
TGTGCCAGCATGAGGGGAGGGAACCAAGAGACCCAGTACTTC
>TRBV6-5|TRBJ1-1|TRBD1
CASRYRGRSTEAFF
TGTGCCAGCAGGTACAGGGGCCGTAGCACTGAAGCTTTCTTT
>TRBV5-1|TRBJ1-2|NA
CASSLGQVNNYGYTF
TGCGCCAGCAGCTTGGGACAGGTGAATAACTATGGCTACACCTTC
>TRBV10-3|TRBJ2-7|NA
CAISIQGSHEQYF
TGTGCCATCAGTATACAGGGCTCCCACGAGCAGTACTTC
>TRBV19|TRBJ1-3|TRBD1
CASSTGSSGNTIYF
TGTGCCAGTTCGACAGGGAGCTCTGGAAACACCATATATTTT
>TRBV27|TRBJ1-2|TRBD1
CASSYDRGAYGYTF
TGTGCCAGCAGTTACGACAGGGGGGCCTATGGCTACACCTTC
>TRBV3-1/TRBV3-2|TRBJ1-5|TRBD1
CASSQGLGQGRSLAQHF
TGTGCCAGCAGCCAAGGTCTCGGACAGGGGCGTTCCTTAGCCCAGCATTTT
>TRBV30|TRBJ1-1|NA
CAWSASGTPTWAFF
TGTGCCTGGAGCGCCTCCGGGACACCAACCTGGGCTTTCTTT
>TRBV7-3|TRBJ2-3|NA
CASSSRSSGTDTQYF
TGTGCCAGCAGCTCAAGAAGCAGCGGCACAGATACGCAGTATTTT
>TRBV11-2|TRBJ2-1|TRBD2
CASSLDFRLAGGFSTGEQFF
TGTGCCAGCAGTTTAGATTTTAGACTAGCGGGAGGGTTCTCCACGGGGGAGCAGTTCTTC
>TRBV9|TRBJ2-3|TRBD2
CASSYGRSGADTQYF
TGTGCCAGCAGCTACGGGAGGTCTGGGGCAGATACGCAGTATTTT
>TRBV5-6|TRBJ2-5|NA
CASSPPSLGQQGYQETQYF
TGTGCCAGCAGCCCTCCGAGCCTCGGACAGCAGGGGTACCAAGAGACCCAGTACTTC
>TRBV19|TRBJ1-1|NA
CASSSVGRVGNTEAFF
TGTGCCAGTAGTAGCGTTGGGAGGGTGGGGAACACTGAAGCTTTCTTT
>TRBV5-4|TRBJ2-1|TRBD2
CASSFSGGAYNEQFF
TGTGCCAGCAGCTTTAGCGGGGGGGCCTACAATGAGCAGTTCTTC
>TRBV27|TRBJ2-7|TRBD2
CASRSTSSYEQYF
TGTGCCAGCAGATCGACTAGCAGTTACGAGCAGTACTTC